Below, 15 T cell receptor beta chains from the same sample are listed, as sequenced in a study of blood T cells in healthy people across ages. The authors ran a second PCR of roughly 6 to 11 cycles using a sample-barcoded 5' primer and a J-beta primer mix. Via MiXCR, TCRdb re-called the 5' RACE reads, giving one row per CDR3 protein. The table records just under 750,000 distinct CDR3 sequences, roughly 20% of them present only once. Sequenced material: blood. The receptors shown here come from a man in his 70s in good health.

This chain links TRBV7-8 with TRBJ1-1; D is undetermined. The CDR3 loop spans 13 amino acids. Germline V CDR1 and CDR2: SGHVS, FQNEAQ. The V and J ends lost 1 base and 3 bases respectively, with 6 bases between them. The CDR3 region is CASSLGMDTEAFF. The CDR3 nucleotides read TGTGCCAGCAGCTTAGGCATGGACACTGAAGCTTTCTTT.

This clonotype was counted once. The chain has TRBV6-6 and TRBJ1-1; weak D call: TRBD1 (5 bases). V dropped 7 bases and J dropped 6 bases, with 12 bases sitting between them. There are 12 residues in the CDR3. Per the germline V gene, CDR1 is MNHNY and CDR2 is SVGAGI (reference sequence). CDR3 nucleotides: TGTGCCAGCAACGGGCAGGGCCCTGAAGCTTTCTTT. Its protein product is CASNGQGPEAFF.

CDR3 loop: CATKPANTGELFF. In DNA form, the CDR3 reads TGTGCGACTAAACCAGCGAACACCGGGGAGCTGTTTTTT. The chain carries TRBV28 and TRBJ2-2; possible D gene TRBD2, 5 bases. The V gene's germline CDR1 is MDHEN and CDR2 SYDVKM. This CDR3 spans 13 amino acids.

This chain links TRBV20-1 with TRBJ1-3; no reliable D call. This CDR3 contains 13 residues. Germline V gene lookup returns CDR1 DFQATT and CDR2 SNEGSKA (reference sequence). Trimming removed 5 bases at V and 0 bases at J, with 8 bases between. The CDR3 protein is CSAYGPSGNTIYF. The CDR3 DNA is TGCAGTGCTTACGGACCCTCTGGAAACACCATATATTTT.

This clonotype has just a few counts. This sequence joins TRBV7-9 and TRBJ1-1; the D is unclear. This CDR3 has 15 residues. Germline assignment: CDR1 SEHNR and CDR2 FQNEAQ (reference sequence). V gave up 5 bases and J gave up 5 bases, with 18 bases separating them. The CDR3 bases are TGTGCCAGCAGCGCAACATGGACCCCTTGGACTGAAGCTTTCTTT. It codes for CASSATWTPWTEAFF.

A word on this clonotype: One end of the junction fails to match germline, which may point to a read error. This chain links TRBV29-1 with TRBJ1-1; D is ambiguous. CDR3 size: 14 residues. Germline V gene lookup returns CDR1 SQVTM and CDR2 ANQGSEA. CDR3: CSGVGLIMNTGAFF. In DNA form, the CDR3 reads TGCAGCGGGGTAGGCCTTATCATGAACACTGGAGCTTTCTTT.

The rearrangement joins TRBV5-1 to TRBJ2-1; tentatively, D is TRBD1 (5 bases). The J call could be wrong; TRBJ2-7 is a better fit for the DNA end. Germline V lookup: CDR1 SGHRS, CDR2 YFSETQ. The CDR3 totals 16 residues. CDR3 sequence reads: CASSLKRQRSSYEQYF. CDR3 nucleotide sequence: TGCGCCAGCAGCTTGAAACGACAGCGTAGCTCCTACGAGCAGTACTTC.

CDR3 amino acids: CASSLVGGRSSYEQYF. In DNA form, the CDR3 reads TGCGCCAGCAGCTTGGTGGGTGGGCGGAGCTCCTACGAGCAGTACTTC. This rearrangement joins TRBV5-1 to TRBJ2-7; no clear D. Germline V gene lookup returns CDR1 SGHRS and CDR2 YFSETQ. The length of the CDR3 is 16 residues. The V and J ends lost 0 bases and 0 bases respectively, with 13 bases between them.

The rearrangement links TRBV29-1 to TRBJ1-1; a possible D gene is TRBD1 (5 bases). The V end was cut by 6 bases, the J end by 5 bases, with 13 bases between. Germline CDR1 SQVTM, CDR2 ANQGSEA. This CDR3 is built from 12 residues. CDR3 sequence reads: CSVRDGRTEAFF. CDR3 nucleotide sequence: TGCAGCGTCCGGGACGGGAGGACTGAAGCTTTCTTT.

This clonotype appeared a few times. CDR3 DNA sequence: TGCAGCGTTGGGGTATTGTGGGAGCAGTTCTTC. Its protein product is CSVGVLWEQFF. J is TRBJ2-5 and V is TRBV29-1; D call uncertain. With the DNA end fitting TRBJ2-1 better, the J assignment may be wrong. There are 11 residues in the CDR3. From germline, CDR1 is SQVTM and CDR2 ANQGSEA.

This clonotype was detected a few times. J is TRBJ2-5 and V is TRBV5-1; TRBD1 matches 8 bases. J was trimmed by 5 bases and V by 2 bases; bases with no gene match: 5. Per the germline V gene, CDR1 is SGHRS and CDR2 is YFSETQ. The CDR3 loop spans 14 amino acids. Here the CDR3 reads CASSFQGALETQYF. The CDR3 DNA reads TGCGCCAGCAGCTTTCAGGGGGCTCTTGAGACCCAGTACTTC.

This clonotype was seen ten or more times. The chain recombines TRBV12-3 or TRBV12-4 with TRBJ1-1; 9 positions match TRBD1. The trim removed 7 bases at V and 4 bases at J, leaving 7 bases unmatched. CDR3 length: 14 amino acids. For the CDR3, the DNA is TGTGCCAGCAACCCGGGACAGGGAGCCACTGAAGCTTTCTTT. The encoded protein is CASNPGQGATEAFF.

V usage is TRBV5-6 and J usage is TRBJ1-5; tentatively, D is TRBD1 (5 bases). The CDR3 is 17 amino acids. Trimming removed 2 bases at V and 0 bases at J, with 15 bases between. Per germline, CDR1 SGHDT and CDR2 YYEEEE. Written as DNA, the CDR3 is TGTGCCAGCAGCTTCAAGACGGGGACTTATAGCAATCAGCCCCAGCATTTT. Translated, it gives CASSFKTGTYSNQPQHF.

In its sample, this clonotype was seen a few times. The chain has TRBV6-6 and TRBJ1-2, with a possible D match to TRBD1 (5 bases). The V gene lost 11 bases and the J gene lost 4 bases, with 14 bases spanning the gap. CDR1 is MNHNY and CDR2 is SVGAGI in the germline V gene (reference sequence). The CDR3 spans 12 residues. CDR3: CAAAREGYGYTF. CDR3 nucleotide sequence: TGTGCCGCGGCCAGGGAGGGCTATGGCTACACCTTC.

This clonotype was seen only a few times. The V and J genes are TRBV5-1 and TRBJ2-2; TRBD1 might be the D (6 bases). This CDR3 is 16 amino acids long. V lost 0 bases to trimming and J lost 2 bases, with 11 bases between them. Germline CDR1 and CDR2: SGHRS and YFSETQ. The CDR3 bases are TGCGCCAGCAGCTTGGTCAGGGGCTTTAACACCGGGGAGCTGTTTTTT. This sequence encodes CASSLVRGFNTGELFF.